The next 30 T cell receptor beta chains were all read from a single sample in a study of cytomegalovirus exposure and HLA in healthy donors. The PCR contained 60 Vbeta and 13 Jbeta primers. Assay used: immunoSEQ multiplex PCR; TCRdb lists only in-frame clones, some missing. Among roughly 150,000 clones, roughly 82% were seen once, and the ten largest hold over 1.2%. Input material: PBMCs. The receptor set was obtained from a girl between 5 and 17 years old in good health and CMV-seropositive.

The chain couples TRBV7-9 to TRBJ2-1; no firm D call. V dropped 1 base and J dropped 9 bases, with 10 bases sitting between them. The germline V gene has CDR1 SEHNR and CDR2 FQNEAQ (reference sequence). The CDR3 totals 13 residues. CDR3 protein: CASSLDTVREQFF. In DNA, the CDR3 is TGTGCCAGCAGCTTAGATACGGTCCGTGAGCAGTTCTTC.

This clone was observed a handful of times. The V call is TRBV9, the J call TRBJ2-3; tentative D call: TRBD1 (5 bases). Per germline, CDR1 SGDLS and CDR2 YYNGEE. V lost 4 bases, J lost 1 base, and 16 bases lay in between. This CDR3 spans 16 amino acids. CDR3 in DNA: TGTGCCAGCAGCCCGAGGTCCAGGGCAGGCACAGATACGCAGTATTTT. Amino acid sequence: CASSPRSRAGTDTQYF.

The chain uses TRBV7-9 and TRBJ2-3; D may be TRBD1 (6 bases). Per germline, CDR1 SEHNR and CDR2 FQNEAQ (reference sequence). The CDR3 covers 16 residues. V lost 3 bases and J 2 bases, leaving 15 bases between the germline ends. The CDR3 here is CASSLGAMGDTDTQYF. CDR3 coding DNA: TGTGCCAGCAGCTTGGGGGCGATGGGTGACACAGATACGCAGTATTTT.

The chain combines TRBV4-3 with TRBJ2-3; the D gene is possibly TRBD2 (6 bases). The germline V gene encodes CDR1 LGHNA and CDR2 YSLEER. This CDR3 is 16 amino acids long. V was clipped by 0 bases and J by 2 bases, with 12 bases between them. The CDR3 DNA sequence: TGCGCCAGCAGCCAAGATTGGGGGGAGACCACAGATACGCAGTATTTT. Protein: CASSQDWGETTDTQYF.

The chain couples TRBV18 to TRBJ2-2, with D possibly TRBD1 on 6 matching bases. Germline lookup yields CDR1 KGHSH and CDR2 LQKENI. CDR3 length equals 19 residues. Trimming left V 5 bases short and J 1 base short, with 23 bases between. The CDR3 DNA follows: TGTGCCAGCTCAACTAAGGGGACACCACATCCCCTGAACACCGGGGAGCTGTTTTTT. Translated, it gives CASSTKGTPHPLNTGELFF.

The gene calls are TRBV10-3 and TRBJ2-3; D not resolved. CDR1 and CDR2 from the germline V gene are ENHRY and SYGVKD. V lost 0 bases, J lost 0 bases, and 4 bases lay in between. The CDR3 has 14 amino acids. The CDR3 spells CAISESTSTDTQYF. The CDR3 nucleotides are TGTGCCATCAGTGAGTCAACTAGCACAGATACGCAGTATTTT.

Only a few counts were recorded for this clone. Additional DNA sequences in this sample encode the identical CDR3. This chain joins TRBV6-5 and TRBJ2-7, with 8 bases that match TRBD1. Germline V gives CDR1 MNHEY, CDR2 SVGAGI. The CDR3 loop spans 15 amino acids. The V and J ends lost 0 bases and 4 bases, in that order; junction bases with no gene match: 5. The CDR3 DNA follows: TGTGCCAGCAGTTACTCCCCACAGGGGGGATACGAGCAGTACTTC. It encodes CASSYSPQGGYEQYF.

The sample holds a few counts of this clone. The chain couples TRBV4-1 to TRBJ1-3, with D perhaps matching TRBD1 (5 bases). Trimming shortened V by 3 bases and J by 3 bases, and 12 bases separated the two germline ends. This CDR3 spans 15 amino acids. The germline gives CDR1 MGHRA, CDR2 YSYEKL. Written as DNA, the CDR3 is TGCGCCAGCAGCCAGCTAGGGGTGATTGGAAACACCATATATTTT. Protein sequence: CASSQLGVIGNTIYF.

V gene TRBV5-4 combines with J gene TRBJ1-3, with D possibly matching TRBD1 (6 bases). V was cut by 6 bases and J by 0 bases, with 10 bases left in between. Germline values: CDR1 SGHNT, CDR2 YYREEE (reference sequence). The CDR3 length is 14 residues. CDR3 amino acids: CASTDRLSGNTIYF. The CDR3 DNA follows: TGTGCCAGCACCGACAGGCTCTCTGGAAACACCATATATTTT.

The chain combines TRBV7-9 with TRBJ2-7, with 7 nucleotides matching TRBD1. This CDR3 region has 14 residues. Trimming at V came to 4 bases and at J to 3 bases, leaving 6 bases not matched to a gene. Germline V CDR1 and CDR2: SEHNR, FQNEAQ (reference sequence). The CDR3 sequence is CASSSSRGSYEQYF. The DNA of the CDR3 is TGTGCCAGCAGCTCTTCCAGGGGGAGCTACGAGCAGTACTTC.

This chain uses TRBV7-3 with TRBJ2-5; 7 positions agree with TRBD2. CDR3 length equals 13 residues. CDR1 SGHTA and CDR2 FQGTGA come from the germline V gene. V lost 3 bases to trimming and J lost 4 bases; unmatched junction nucleotides: 2. CDR3 amino acids: CASSFRGGETQYF. CDR3 DNA: TGTGCCAGCAGCTTCCGCGGGGGAGAGACCCAGTACTTC.

The chain links TRBV28 to TRBJ2-1, with 8 positions matching TRBD1. V lost 4 bases to trimming and J lost 6 bases; unmatched junction nucleotides: 17. Germline V gives CDR1 MDHEN, CDR2 SYDVKM. The CDR3 consists of 18 residues. The CDR3: CASSSLFEGRGQSNEQFF. CDR3 DNA sequence: TGTGCCAGCAGTTCCCTTTTTGAGGGCAGGGGGCAGAGCAATGAGCAGTTCTTC.

This chain uses TRBV15 with TRBJ1-3, with D possibly TRBD1 on 5 matching bases. This CDR3 has 16 residues. The ends were cut back, 0 bases at V and 2 bases at J, with 11 bases in the middle. Germline CDR1 reads LNHNV; CDR2 reads YYDKDF (reference sequence). This CDR3 is CATSRDGRATGNTIYF. The CDR3 coding sequence is TGTGCCACCAGCAGAGATGGCAGGGCGACTGGAAACACCATATATTTT.

This clone was seen just once. V gene TRBV19 combines with J gene TRBJ1-5; TRBD1 matches 12 bases. The CDR3 length is 14 residues. V trimming: 6 bases; J trimming: 6 bases; junction bases outside the gene matches: 3. Germline lookup yields CDR1 LNHDA and CDR2 SQIVND (reference sequence). The CDR3 nucleotides read TGTGCCAGTAGCGGGACAGGGGGCGGTCAGCCCCAGCATTTT. Translation: CASSGTGGGQPQHF.

There are a few counts of this clone. This chain links TRBV4-3 with TRBJ2-7; 8 bases line up with TRBD1. This CDR3 region has 15 residues. Trimming removed 2 bases from V and 4 bases from J; junction bases left unmatched: 7. Germline CDR1 LGHNA, CDR2 YSLEER. For the CDR3, the DNA is TGCGCCAGCAGCCAAACAAGGACAGGGTTTTACGAGCAGTACTTC. This encodes CASSQTRTGFYEQYF.

CDR3 loop: CASSPFVGENTQYF. The CDR3 DNA is TGTGCCAGCTCACCATTCGTAGGGGAAAACACCCAGTACTTC. J is TRBJ2-5 and V is TRBV18, with D possibly TRBD1 on 5 matching bases. The CDR3 extends over 14 amino acids. Germline values: CDR1 KGHSH, CDR2 LQKENI. Trimming shortened V by 2 bases and J by 8 bases, and 15 bases separated the two germline ends.

The chain carries TRBV6-5 and TRBJ1-4; 7 bases map to TRBD1. The CDR3 totals 13 residues. The V and J ends lost 6 bases and 5 bases, in that order; junction bases with no gene match: 3. Germline CDR1 reads MNHEY; CDR2 reads SVGAGI. The DNA of the CDR3 is TGTGCCAGCAGACGGACAGGAAATGAAAAACTGTTTTTT. Translating it yields CASRRTGNEKLFF.

This clone turned up a few times. The gene calls are TRBV4-1 and TRBJ1-1; no clear D gene. V gave up 0 bases and J gave up 3 bases, with 8 bases separating them. Germline CDR1 is MGHRA and CDR2 is YSYEKL. The CDR3 is 14 residues long. CDR3 coding DNA: TGCGCCAGCAGCCAAGATGGAGGACACACTGAAGCTTTCTTT. This translates into CASSQDGGHTEAFF.

This chain joins TRBV28 and TRBJ2-5; 8 positions match TRBD1. V dropped 2 bases and J dropped 4; count of bases not matched to a gene: 6. The CDR3 totals 15 residues. The V gene's germline CDR1 is MDHEN and CDR2 SYDVKM. The CDR3 region has the DNA TGTGCCAGCAGTTTAAAACAGGGGGTGGGAGAGACCCAGTACTTC. Translated, it gives CASSLKQGVGETQYF.

V and J are TRBV7-3 and TRBJ1-2; TRBD1 agrees at 8 bases. The germline CDR1 and CDR2 sequences are SGHTA and FQGTGA. CDR3 length: 15 amino acids. The V gene end was trimmed by 5 bases and the J gene end by 8 bases; junction bases not matched to a gene: 13. The CDR3 spells CASSPARGPREGYTF. The CDR3 DNA reads TGTGCCAGCAGCCCGGCCAGGGGGCCCCGAGAAGGCTACACCTTC.

The chain uses TRBV9 and TRBJ2-6; a weak D match, TRBD1 (5 bases). V gave up 4 bases and J gave up 0 bases, with 8 bases separating them. CDR1 is SGDLS and CDR2 is YYNGEE in the germline V gene. This CDR3 is 15 amino acids long. The CDR3 region has the DNA TGTGCCAGCAGCTTCAGGGTCTCTGGGGCCAACGTCCTGACTTTC. Amino acids: CASSFRVSGANVLTF.

The V call is TRBV7-8, the J call TRBJ1-4; 8 positions agree with TRBD1. J lost 8 bases, V lost 5 bases, and 7 bases had no gene match. The germline V gene has CDR1 SGHVS and CDR2 FQNEAQ. The CDR3 consists of 14 residues. The CDR3 nucleotides are TGTGCCAGCAGCACGGACAGGGCAGAAGAAAAACTGTTTTTT. Its protein is CASSTDRAEEKLFF.

In nucleotides, the CDR3 is TGCGCCAGCAGCTTGGGACTAGCGGGAGGGCCTGTAGATACGCAGTATTTT. This translates into CASSLGLAGGPVDTQYF. V and J are TRBV5-1 and TRBJ2-3; 14 positions match TRBD2. V trimming: 0 bases; J trimming: 5 bases; junction bases outside the gene matches: 5. The CDR3 is 17 residues long. The germline V gene has CDR1 SGHRS and CDR2 YFSETQ.

The genes are TRBV11-1 and TRBJ2-5; 8 bases are shared with TRBD1. The CDR3 is 15 amino acids. Losses at the gene ends were 5 bases for V and 4 bases for J; bases not matched to a gene: 9. Germline assignment: CDR1 SGHAT and CDR2 FQDESV (reference sequence). CDR3 region: CASSRGQGAAETQYF. The CDR3 region has the DNA TGTGCCAGCAGCCGAGGACAGGGAGCTGCAGAGACCCAGTACTTC. Looking up the rest from reference TRBV11-1 and TRBJ2-5 gives the full variable domain: EAEVAQSPRYKITEKSQAVAFWCDPISGHATLYWYRQILGQGPELLVQFQDESVVDDSQLPKDRFSAERLKGVDSTLKIQPAELGDSAMYLCASSRGQGAAETQYFGPGTRLLVL.

This clone was counted a single time. V usage is TRBV2 and J usage is TRBJ2-1; 8 bases map to TRBD2. The germline V gene encodes CDR1 SNHLY and CDR2 FYNNEI. The CDR3 sequence is 16 residues long. The junction had 18 bases not matched to a gene; V was cut back by 7 bases and J by 10 bases. This CDR3 reads CASNRRGMAGGEEQFF. In DNA, the CDR3 is TGTGCCAGCAACCGCAGAGGGATGGCGGGAGGCGAGGAGCAGTTCTTC.

This chain joins TRBV28 and TRBJ1-3; D unresolved. This CDR3 comprises 13 residues. The V gene's germline CDR1 is MDHEN and CDR2 SYDVKM. Between the trimmed V and J ends, which lost 5 bases and 0 bases, there was a span of 5 bases. CDR3 sequence reads: CASSPVSGNTIYF. The CDR3 DNA is TGTGCCAGCAGTCCAGTCTCTGGAAACACCATATATTTT.

This rearrangement joins TRBV10-3 to TRBJ2-7, with 7 bases lining up with TRBD2. The J segment lost 4 bases and the V segment lost 0 bases, leaving 12 bases of the junction unmatched. This CDR3 spans 17 amino acids. Germline V gene lookup returns CDR1 ENHRY and CDR2 SYGVKD. Written as DNA, the CDR3 is TGTGCCATCAGTGAGTCGAGGGAGGGAGGCTGGTGGTACGAGCAGTACTTC. It codes for CAISESREGGWWYEQYF.

The chain couples TRBV29-1 to TRBJ2-4; possible D gene TRBD2, 5 bases. V lost 2 bases to trimming and J lost 4 bases, with 15 bases between them. This CDR3 contains 15 residues. Germline-derived CDR1 and CDR2 are SQVTM and ANQGSEA. CDR3 in amino acids: CSVERARETKNIQYF. CDR3 coding DNA: TGCAGCGTTGAACGCGCCCGGGAAACAAAAAACATTCAGTACTTC.

This chain connects TRBV28 to TRBJ1-5, with D perhaps TRBD1 (5 bases). The CDR3 is 17 residues long. Trimming removed 2 bases at V and 5 bases at J, with 19 bases between. Germline CDR1 reads MDHEN; CDR2 reads SYDVKM. The CDR3 region has the DNA TGTGCCAGCAGTTTAGAGGTGGGGCAGATCTCTTATCAGCCCCAGCATTTT. The encoded protein is CASSLEVGQISYQPQHF.

V usage is TRBV5-1 and J usage is TRBJ1-1; D not resolved. V was shortened by 1 base and J by 0 bases, with 10 bases between the two germline ends. The CDR3 is made up of 15 amino acids. CDR1 SGHRS and CDR2 YFSETQ come from the germline V gene. CDR3 coding DNA: TGCGCCAGCAGCTTGAATTCGGGGATGAACACTGAAGCTTTCTTT. Residues: CASSLNSGMNTEAFF.